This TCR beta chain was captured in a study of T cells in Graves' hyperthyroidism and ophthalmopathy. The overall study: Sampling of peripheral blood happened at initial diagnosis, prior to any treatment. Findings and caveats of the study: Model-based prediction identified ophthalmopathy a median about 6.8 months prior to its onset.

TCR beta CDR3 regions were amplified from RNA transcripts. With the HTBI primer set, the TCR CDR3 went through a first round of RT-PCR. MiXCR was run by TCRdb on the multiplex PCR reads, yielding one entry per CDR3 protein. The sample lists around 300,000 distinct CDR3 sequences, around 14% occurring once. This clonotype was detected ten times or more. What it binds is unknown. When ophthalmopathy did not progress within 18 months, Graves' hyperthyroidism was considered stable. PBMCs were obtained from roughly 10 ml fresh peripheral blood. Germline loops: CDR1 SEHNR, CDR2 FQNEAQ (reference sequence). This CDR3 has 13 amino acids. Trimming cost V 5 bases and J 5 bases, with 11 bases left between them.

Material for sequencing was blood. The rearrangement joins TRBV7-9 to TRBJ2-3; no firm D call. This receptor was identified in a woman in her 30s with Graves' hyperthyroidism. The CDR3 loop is CASSAPTVDTQYF. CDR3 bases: TGTGCCAGCAGCGCCCCAACTGTAGATACGCAGTATTTT.